This TCR beta chain was identified in a study of blood T cell repertoires in COVID-19. Study-wide background: PBMCs, B-cell-depleted T cells, or T cells were the source of the cDNA or gDNA that made up the material.

Sequencing was performed with immunoSEQ multiplex PCR; in TCRdb, only in-frame clones are kept and a portion is missing. Here the sample spans 220,000 or so clones, less than 85% being singletons. Germline V gene lookup returns CDR1 MNHEY and CDR2 SVGAGI. Between the trimmed V and J ends, which lost 0 bases and 4 bases, there was a span of 10 bases. CDR3 length: 16 residues. This receptor was identified in an older woman with acute or convalescent COVID-19. The sequencing sample was made of peripheral blood. The chain links TRBV6-5 to TRBJ2-6; TRBD1 is a possible D gene (6 bases). DNA of the CDR3: TGTGCCAGCAGTTACTCCCAGGGGTCCGGGGCCAACGTCCTGACTTTC. Translating it yields CASSYSQGSGANVLTF.